One sample yielded the 7 T cell receptor beta chains listed below, sequenced in a study of patients and donors after allogeneic stem cell transplantation. TCRdb redid the calling of the RT-PCR reads with MiXCR, one entry per CDR3 protein. The repertoire consists of approximately 98,000 distinct CDR3 sequences, with 35% to 45% occurring once and the leading ten covering 27%. Sequenced material: blood, either unsorted or a sorted T cell fraction (not recorded which). The receptors were sampled from a human donor who was either an allogeneic HSCT recipient or a stem cell or donor lymphocyte infusion donor (not recorded which). It is not recorded whose cells these are; they may come from a transplant donor.

The J gene is TRBJ1-1, the V gene TRBV7-2; perhaps TRBD1 as D (6 bases). The CDR3 covers 16 residues. Trimming stripped 3 bases from V and 1 base from J, with 15 bases between. The germline V gene has CDR1 SGHTA and CDR2 FQGNSA. The CDR3 loop reads CASSLGTGIRNTEAFF. The DNA for the CDR3 is TGTGCCAGCAGCTTGGGTACAGGGATCAGGAACACTGAAGCTTTCTTT.

The CDR3 loop reads CASSQRPGLYPGGAFF. The CDR3 bases are TGCGCCAGCAGCCAAAGGCCCGGTCTTTACCCTGGTGGCGCTTTCTTT. The chain uses TRBV4-3 and TRBJ1-1; D unclear. V lost 2 bases to trimming and J lost 11 bases, with 24 bases between them. CDR3 length: 16 amino acids. Germline loops: CDR1 LGHNA, CDR2 YSLEER.

This clonotype was recorded a few times. CDR3 sequence: CASSLGLGNTEAFF. In DNA, the CDR3 is TGTGCCAGCAGTCTGGGGTTGGGGAACACTGAAGCTTTCTTT. The chain employs TRBV12-3 or TRBV12-4 and TRBJ1-1, with D uncertain. Trimming removed 5 bases at V and 1 base at J, with 11 bases between. The CDR3 totals 14 residues.

This clonotype was seen a few times. The chain is built from TRBV7-9 and TRBJ2-1; 8 nucleotides line up with TRBD1. Germline V gives CDR1 SEHNR, CDR2 FQNEAQ (reference sequence). V lost 5 bases to trimming and J lost 2 bases; unmatched junction nucleotides: 8. This CDR3 is built from 16 residues. CDR3 DNA: TGTGCCAGCAGCGTCCCCGACAGGGGACCCTACAATGAGCAGTTCTTC. It translates to CASSVPDRGPYNEQFF.

This clonotype was observed a handful of times. This chain uses TRBV29-1 with TRBJ2-2, with D unresolved. V was trimmed by 3 bases and J by 4 bases, leaving 6 bases between them. This CDR3 contains 12 residues. CDR1 and CDR2 (germline): SQVTM, ANQGSEA. The CDR3 reads CSVDQATGELFF. Here the CDR3 DNA reads TGCAGCGTTGATCAGGCCACCGGGGAGCTGTTTTTT.

Turning to this clonotype: A much larger clone lies one base from this, so it may be a read error. This likely comes from a read error, as the CDR3 has no conserved phenylalanine or tryptophan at its end. This chain connects TRBV6-5 to TRBJ1-1; D perhaps matches TRBD1 (6 bases). In germline, CDR1 is MNHEY, CDR2 SVGAGI. V lost 6 bases and J lost 5, with 10 bases in between. This CDR3 contains 12 residues. CDR3 DNA sequence: TGTGCCAGCAGCCCGCAGGGGACTGAAGCTTTCTTG. Its protein product is CASSPQGTEAFL.

This clonotype was seen a handful of times. The CDR3 nucleotides are TGTGCCAGCAGCTTCGGTACCTACAATGAGCAGTTCTTC. Translated, it gives CASSFGTYNEQFF. The gene calls are TRBV11-1 and TRBJ2-1, with D uncertain. CDR3 length: 13 amino acids. Germline CDR1 reads SGHAT; CDR2 reads FQDESV (reference sequence). V was cut by 3 bases and J by 2 bases, with 5 bases left in between.